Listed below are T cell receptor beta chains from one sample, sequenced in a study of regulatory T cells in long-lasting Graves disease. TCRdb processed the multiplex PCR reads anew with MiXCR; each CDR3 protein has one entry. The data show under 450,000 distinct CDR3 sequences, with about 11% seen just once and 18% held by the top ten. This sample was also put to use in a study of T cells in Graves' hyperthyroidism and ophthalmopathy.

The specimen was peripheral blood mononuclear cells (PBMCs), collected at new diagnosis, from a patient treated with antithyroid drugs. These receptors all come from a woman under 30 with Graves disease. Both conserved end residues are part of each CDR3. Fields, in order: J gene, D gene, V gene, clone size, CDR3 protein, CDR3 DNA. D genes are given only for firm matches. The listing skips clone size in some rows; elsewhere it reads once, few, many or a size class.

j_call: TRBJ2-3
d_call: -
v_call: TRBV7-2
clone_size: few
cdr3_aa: CASSLAGGHTQYF
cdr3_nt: TGTGCCAGCAGCTTAGCGGGGGGGCATACGCAGTATTTT

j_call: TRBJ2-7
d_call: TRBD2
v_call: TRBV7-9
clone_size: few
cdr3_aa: CASTGLAGENAYEQYF
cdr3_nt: TGTGCCAGCACCGGACTAGCGGGAGAAAACGCCTACGAGCAGTACTTC

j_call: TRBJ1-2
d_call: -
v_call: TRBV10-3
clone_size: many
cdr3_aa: CAISESAGFKGGYTF
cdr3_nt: TGTGCCATCAGTGAGTCGGCAGGGTTTAAAGGAGGCTACACCTTC

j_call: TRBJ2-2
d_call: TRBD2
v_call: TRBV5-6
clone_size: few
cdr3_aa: CASSLPPSGRAEPGELFF
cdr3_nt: TGTGCCAGCAGCTTGCCGCCTAGCGGGAGGGCCGAACCCGGGGAGCTGTTTTTT

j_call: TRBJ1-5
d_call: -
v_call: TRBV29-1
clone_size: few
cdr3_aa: CSVVGRAGQPQHF
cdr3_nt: TGCAGCGTTGTCGGCAGGGCCGGTCAGCCCCAGCATTTT

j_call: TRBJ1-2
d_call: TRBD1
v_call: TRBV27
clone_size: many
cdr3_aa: CATGRTGQGLYGYTF
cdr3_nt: TGTGCCACCGGGAGGACGGGACAGGGCCTTTACGGCTACACCTTC

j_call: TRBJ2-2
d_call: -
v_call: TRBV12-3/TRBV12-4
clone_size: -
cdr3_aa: CATPLSWGQTPPCTGELFF
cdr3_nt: TGTGCCACTCCCCTGAGTTGGGGACAAACACCCCCCTGCACCGGGGAGCTGTTTTTT

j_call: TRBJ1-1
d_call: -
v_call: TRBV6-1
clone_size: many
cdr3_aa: CASRHTGDMNTEAFF
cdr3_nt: TGTGCCAGCAGACACACAGGCGACATGAACACTGAAGCTTTCTTT

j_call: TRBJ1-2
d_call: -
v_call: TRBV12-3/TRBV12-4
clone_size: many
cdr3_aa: CASSPGYYGYTF
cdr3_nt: TGTGCCAGCAGCCCAGGGTACTATGGCTACACCTTC

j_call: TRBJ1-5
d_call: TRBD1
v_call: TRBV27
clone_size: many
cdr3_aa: CASSPRRQGNSNQPQHF
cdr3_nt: TGTGCCAGCAGTCCCAGACGACAGGGGAATAGCAATCAGCCCCAGCATTTT

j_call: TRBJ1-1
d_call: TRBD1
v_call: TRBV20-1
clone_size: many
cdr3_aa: CSTGQGAVNTEAFF
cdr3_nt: TGCAGTACCGGACAGGGGGCTGTAAACACTGAAGCTTTCTTT

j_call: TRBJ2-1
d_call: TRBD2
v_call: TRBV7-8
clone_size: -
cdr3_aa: CASSLAGLAGGSPYNEQFF
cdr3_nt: TGTGCCAGCAGTCTCGCGGGGCTAGCGGGAGGGTCCCCCTACAATGAGCAGTTCTTC

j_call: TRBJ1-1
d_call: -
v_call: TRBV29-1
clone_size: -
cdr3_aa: CSVEDTLLGQEAFF
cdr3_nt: TGCAGCGTTGAAGATACCCTCCTAGGACAGGAAGCTTTCTTT

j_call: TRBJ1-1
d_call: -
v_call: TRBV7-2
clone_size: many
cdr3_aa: CASSLAAGVGNTEAFF
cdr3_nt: TGTGCCAGCAGCTTAGCGGCGGGGGTTGGGAACACTGAAGCTTTCTTT

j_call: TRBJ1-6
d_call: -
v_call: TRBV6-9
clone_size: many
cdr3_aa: CASSSQGRGSPLHF
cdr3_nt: TGTGCCAGCAGTTCCCAGGGAAGGGGTTCACCCCTCCACTTT

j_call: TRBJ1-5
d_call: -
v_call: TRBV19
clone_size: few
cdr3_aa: CASTQTGLGQPQHF
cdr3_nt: TGTGCCAGTACTCAAACAGGGTTGGGTCAGCCCCAGCATTTT

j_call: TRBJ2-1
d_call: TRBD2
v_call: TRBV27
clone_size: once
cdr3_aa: CASSLLGSGGRNEQFF
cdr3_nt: TGTGCCAGCAGTTTATTAGGGTCGGGGGGACGCAATGAGCAGTTCTTC

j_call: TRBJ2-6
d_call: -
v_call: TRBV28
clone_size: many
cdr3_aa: CASTIWGANVLTF
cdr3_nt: TGTGCCAGCACCATCTGGGGGGCCAACGTCCTGACTTTC

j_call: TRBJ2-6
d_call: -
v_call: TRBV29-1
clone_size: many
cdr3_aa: CSVKDSGANVLTF
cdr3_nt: TGCAGCGTCAAGGATTCTGGGGCCAACGTCCTGACTTTC

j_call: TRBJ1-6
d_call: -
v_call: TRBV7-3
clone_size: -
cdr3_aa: CASSRDLRNSPLHF
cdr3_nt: TGTGCCAGCAGCCGGGACCTAAGGAATTCACCCCTCCACTTT

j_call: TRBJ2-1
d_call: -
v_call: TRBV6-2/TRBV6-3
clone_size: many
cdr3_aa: CASSYGVYQNNEQFF
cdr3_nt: TGTGCCAGCAGTTACGGAGTGTATCAAAACAATGAGCAGTTCTTC

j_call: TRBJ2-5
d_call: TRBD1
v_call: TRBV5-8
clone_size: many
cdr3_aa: CASSWPFGAGGGETQYF
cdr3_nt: TGTGCCAGCAGCTGGCCTTTCGGGGCAGGGGGCGGTGAGACCCAGTACTTC

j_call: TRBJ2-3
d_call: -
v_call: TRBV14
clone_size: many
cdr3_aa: CASSRQVTDTQYF
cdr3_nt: TGTGCCAGCAGCCGACAGGTCACAGATACGCAGTATTTT

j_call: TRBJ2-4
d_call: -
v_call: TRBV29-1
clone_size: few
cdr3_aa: CSVDVGVERGIQYF
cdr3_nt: TGCAGCGTTGATGTCGGGGTCGAGAGGGGCATTCAGTACTTC

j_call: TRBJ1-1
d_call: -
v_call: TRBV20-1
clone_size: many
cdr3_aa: CSARSGSITTEAFF
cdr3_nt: TGCAGTGCTAGATCGGGCAGTATAACCACTGAAGCTTTCTTT

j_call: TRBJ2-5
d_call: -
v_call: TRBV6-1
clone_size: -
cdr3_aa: CASRVRVTPQETQYF
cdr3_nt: TGTGCCAGCAGAGTGAGGGTTACCCCCCAAGAGACCCAGTACTTC

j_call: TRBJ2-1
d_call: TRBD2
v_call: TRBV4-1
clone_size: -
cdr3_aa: CASSHQPKRERRGEQFF
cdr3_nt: TGCGCCAGCAGCCACCAACCTAAGCGGGAGCGCCGGGGTGAGCAGTTCTTC

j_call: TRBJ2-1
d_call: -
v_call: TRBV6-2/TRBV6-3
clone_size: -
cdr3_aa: CASSYSPADNEQFF
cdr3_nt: TGTGCCAGCAGTTACTCCCCGGCTGACAATGAGCAGTTCTTC

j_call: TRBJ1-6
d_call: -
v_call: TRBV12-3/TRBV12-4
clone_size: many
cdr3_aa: CASFTRGLSALHF
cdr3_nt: TGTGCCAGCTTTACCAGGGGACTATCGGCCCTCCACTTT